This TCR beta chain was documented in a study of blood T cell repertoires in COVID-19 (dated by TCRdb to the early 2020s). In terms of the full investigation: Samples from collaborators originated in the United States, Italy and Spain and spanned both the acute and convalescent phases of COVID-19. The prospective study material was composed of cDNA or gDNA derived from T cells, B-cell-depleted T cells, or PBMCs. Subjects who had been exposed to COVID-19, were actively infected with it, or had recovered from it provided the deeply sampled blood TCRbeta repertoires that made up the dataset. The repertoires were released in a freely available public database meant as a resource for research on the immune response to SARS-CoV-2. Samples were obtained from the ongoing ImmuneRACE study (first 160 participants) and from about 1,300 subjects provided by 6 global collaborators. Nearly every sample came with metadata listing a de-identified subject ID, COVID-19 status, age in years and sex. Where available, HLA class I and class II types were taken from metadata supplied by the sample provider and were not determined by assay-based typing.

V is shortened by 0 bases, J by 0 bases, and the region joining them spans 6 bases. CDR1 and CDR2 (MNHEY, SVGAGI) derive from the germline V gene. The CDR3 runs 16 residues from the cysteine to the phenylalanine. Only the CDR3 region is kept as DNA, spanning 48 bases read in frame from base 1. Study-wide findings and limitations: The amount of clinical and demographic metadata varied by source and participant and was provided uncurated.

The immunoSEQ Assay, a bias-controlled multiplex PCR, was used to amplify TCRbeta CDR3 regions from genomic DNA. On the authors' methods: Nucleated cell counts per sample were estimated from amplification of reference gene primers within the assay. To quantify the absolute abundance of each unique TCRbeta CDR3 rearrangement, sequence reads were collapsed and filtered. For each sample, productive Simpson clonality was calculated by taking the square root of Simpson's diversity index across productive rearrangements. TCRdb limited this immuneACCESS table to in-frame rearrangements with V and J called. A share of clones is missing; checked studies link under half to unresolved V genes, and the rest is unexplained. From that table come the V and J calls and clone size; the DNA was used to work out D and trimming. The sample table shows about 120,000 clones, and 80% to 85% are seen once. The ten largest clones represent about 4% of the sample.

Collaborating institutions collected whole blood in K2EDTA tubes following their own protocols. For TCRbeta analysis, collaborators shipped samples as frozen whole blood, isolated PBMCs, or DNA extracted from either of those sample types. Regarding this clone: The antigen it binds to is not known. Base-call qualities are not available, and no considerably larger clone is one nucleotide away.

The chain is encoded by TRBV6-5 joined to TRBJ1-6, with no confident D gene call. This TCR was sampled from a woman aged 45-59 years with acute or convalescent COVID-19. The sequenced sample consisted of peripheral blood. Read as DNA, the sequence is TGTGCCAGCAGTTACTCTGGGAGCTCCTATAATTCACCCCTCCACTTT. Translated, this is CASSYSGSSYNSPLHF.